These 17 T cell receptor beta chains were all obtained from the same sample, sequenced in a study of technical replicates of blood from a few donors. Libraries were prepared by immunoSEQ multiplex PCR; TCRdb keeps only in-frame clonotypes and omits some of them. This sample has some 60,000 clones; about 87% occur once, and the top ten carry less than 5.5%. The sample taken for sequencing was PBMCs. The receptor source for this set is a human donor in good health. Some clones in this sample may be carry-over from other donors' samples.

The V and J genes are TRBV4-3 and TRBJ1-3, with 8 nucleotides matching TRBD1. This CDR3 spans 17 amino acids. The junction had 4 bases not matched to a gene; V was cut back by 0 bases and J by 0 bases. Looked up from germline, CDR1 is LGHNA and CDR2 is YSLEER. The CDR3 DNA follows: TGCGCCAGCAGCCAAGAGTGGCAGGGGGCCTCTGGAAACACCATATATTTT. It codes for CASSQEWQGASGNTIYF.

The chain combines TRBV7-3 with TRBJ2-5; 9 bases are a match to TRBD2. The V and J ends lost 5 bases and 7 bases, in that order; junction bases with no gene match: 11. The CDR3 has 15 amino acids. Germline CDR1 is SGHTA and CDR2 is FQGTGA. CDR3 protein: CASSPGLAQSGTQYF. The CDR3 region has the DNA TGTGCCAGCAGCCCAGGACTAGCGCAATCCGGGACCCAGTACTTC.

This chain uses TRBV4-3 with TRBJ2-7; TRBD1 is a possible D gene (5 bases). Trimming pared 0 bases from V and 0 bases from J, leaving 12 bases between. Germline CDR1 is LGHNA and CDR2 is YSLEER. The CDR3 is 16 residues long. The CDR3 sequence: CASSQDPQTVSYEQYF. CDR3 DNA: TGCGCCAGCAGCCAAGATCCCCAGACAGTCTCCTACGAGCAGTACTTC.

This chain connects TRBV5-6 to TRBJ1-1; the D gene is possibly TRBD1 (5 bases). The V gene's germline CDR1 is SGHDT and CDR2 YYEEEE. The V and J ends lost 0 bases and 4 bases respectively, with 13 bases between them. This CDR3 has 15 residues. CDR3 nucleotides: TGTGCCAGCAGCTTGGAAGGGGCGCGAGGCACTGAAGCTTTCTTT. Translating gives CASSLEGARGTEAFF.

This clone appeared a single time. V and J are TRBV7-2 and TRBJ1-1, with 8 bases matching TRBD1. Germline values: CDR1 SGHTA, CDR2 FQGNSA. CDR3 length: 15 amino acids. Trimming at V came to 3 bases and at J to 0 bases, leaving 3 bases not matched to a gene. The CDR3 protein is CASSLNRGMNTEAFF. CDR3 in DNA: TGTGCCAGCAGCTTGAACAGGGGGATGAACACTGAAGCTTTCTTT.

This clone was recorded only once. The chain is built from TRBV6-5 and TRBJ2-3; weak D call: TRBD2 (6 bases). The CDR3 consists of 15 residues. Germline-derived CDR1 and CDR2 are MNHEY and SVGAGI. The V end lost 0 bases, the J end lost 5 bases, and 12 bases lay between the germline ends. The chain's CDR3 is CASSYSSRGGDTQYF. CDR3 in DNA: TGTGCCAGCAGTTACTCTTCCCGGGGAGGAGATACGCAGTATTTT.

The gene calls are TRBV6-5 and TRBJ2-7, with TRBD1 matching 8 bases. The CDR3 is 15 amino acids. V shed 5 bases, J shed 5 bases, and the junction held 11 bases outside the gene matches. The germline V gene encodes CDR1 MNHEY and CDR2 SVGAGI. The CDR3 bases are TGTGCCAGCAGTCCTTGGACAGGGCTCGACCACGAGCAGTACTTC. It encodes CASSPWTGLDHEQYF.

The gene calls are TRBV5-1 and TRBJ1-2; D is perhaps TRBD1 (5 bases). V was trimmed by 5 bases and J by 4 bases, leaving 15 bases between them. This CDR3 is 14 amino acids long. The germline gives CDR1 SGHRS, CDR2 YFSETQ. The CDR3 region has the DNA TGCGCCAGCAGGGACACCGGGGGTTCCTATGGCTACACCTTC. Translating it yields CASRDTGGSYGYTF. The variable domain in full, completed from reference TRBV5-1 and TRBJ1-2, reads KAGVTQTPRYLIKTRGQQVTLSCSPISGHRSVSWYQQTPGQGLQFLFEYFSETQRNKGNFPGRFSGRQFSNSRSEMNVSTLELGDSALYLCASRDTGGSYGYTFGSGTRLTVV.

The chain employs TRBV4-1 and TRBJ2-7, with TRBD1 identical over 7 bases. This CDR3 comprises 16 residues. CDR1 is MGHRA and CDR2 is YSYEKL in the germline V gene. With 2 bases clipped from V and 4 bases from J, the junction kept 11 bases outside the gene matches. In DNA form, the CDR3 reads TGCGCCAGCAGCCAAACTACCGGGACAGACCGATACGAGCAGTACTTC. It codes for CASSQTTGTDRYEQYF.

This rearrangement joins TRBV5-1 to TRBJ1-4; 12 nucleotides align to TRBD1. Germline assignment: CDR1 SGHRS and CDR2 YFSETQ. The CDR3 spans 16 residues. V was clipped by 0 bases and J by 10 bases; unmatched bases: 7. The CDR3 spells CASSLGGTGGNVKLFF. The DNA of the CDR3 is TGCGCCAGCAGCTTGGGCGGGACAGGGGGCAACGTAAAACTGTTTTTT.

The chain has TRBV27 and TRBJ2-6; D is perhaps TRBD2 (5 bases). The V gene's germline CDR1 is MNHEY and CDR2 SMNVEV (reference sequence). Trimming took off 0 bases at V and 2 bases at J, with 8 bases between the two ends. This CDR3 contains 16 residues. The CDR3 loop reads CASSLSAGTGANVLTF. CDR3 bases: TGTGCCAGCAGTTTATCGGCGGGCACTGGGGCCAACGTCCTGACTTTC. The full variable domain, completed using reference TRBV27 and TRBJ2-6, is EAQVTQNPRYLITVTGKKLTVTCSQNMNHEYMSWYRQDPGLGLRQIYYSMNVEVTDKGDVPEGYKVSRKEKRNFPLILESPSPNQTSLYFCASSLSAGTGANVLTFGAGSRLTVL.

This clone turned up a few times. The DNA for the CDR3 is TGTGCCTGGAGTGTACAGGGTTACTATGGCTACACCTTC. Amino acids: CAWSVQGYYGYTF. This rearrangement joins TRBV30 to TRBJ1-2; D possibly corresponds to TRBD1 (6 bases). CDR3 length: 13 residues. With 0 bases removed from V and 3 bases from J, the gap between germline ends came to 8 bases. Germline loops: CDR1 GTSNPN, CDR2 SVGIG (reference sequence). Combining the CDR3 with reference TRBV30 and TRBJ1-2 gives the whole variable domain SQTIHQWPATLVQPVGSPLSLECTVEGTSNPNLYWYRQAAGRGLQLLFYSVGIGQISSEVPQNLSASRPQDRQFILSSKKLLLSDSGFYLCAWSVQGYYGYTFGSGTRLTVV.

V and J are TRBV7-2 and TRBJ2-1, with D hard to call. V was pared by 5 bases and J by 5 bases, with 10 bases between. CDR3 length: 13 amino acids. CDR1 SGHTA and CDR2 FQGNSA come from the germline V gene. The CDR3 coding sequence is TGTGCCAGCAGCCTTCTAGGAAACAATGAGCAGTTCTTC. Its translation is CASSLLGNNEQFF.

The chain combines TRBV15 with TRBJ2-7; weak D call: TRBD1 (7 bases). The CDR3 length is 16 residues. Germline CDR1 reads LNHNV; CDR2 reads YYDKDF (reference sequence). Trimming removed 0 bases at V and 1 base at J, with 13 bases between. The CDR3 DNA is TGTGCCACCAGCAGAGAGGGACCAGGGGGGTCCTACGAGCAGTACTTC. This translates into CATSREGPGGSYEQYF.

The V call is TRBV7-2, the J call TRBJ2-7; D is undetermined. Trimming stripped 4 bases from V and 4 bases from J, with 8 bases between. This CDR3 has 12 amino acids. Per the germline V gene, CDR1 is SGHTA and CDR2 is FQGNSA. DNA for the CDR3: TGTGCCAGCAGCTCGTCAGGTTACGAGCAGTACTTC. Protein sequence: CASSSSGYEQYF.

V and J are TRBV5-6 and TRBJ2-2; 11 bases are a match to TRBD2. This CDR3 region has 15 residues. Germline CDR1 SGHDT, CDR2 YYEEEE. V gave up 4 bases and J gave up 5 bases; unmatched junction bases: 4. In nucleotides, the CDR3 is TGTGCCAGCAGCCCAACTAGCGGGAGTACCGGGGAGCTGTTTTTT. Translated, it gives CASSPTSGSTGELFF.

The rearrangement uses TRBV19 and TRBJ2-7, with 9 nucleotides matching TRBD1. CDR1 is LNHDA, CDR2 SQIVND, per germline (reference sequence). This CDR3 region has 14 residues. The V segment lost 4 bases and the J segment 5 bases; nucleotides outside the gene matches: 6. The CDR3 region has the DNA TGTGCCAGTAGTACCGCTTGGGACAGGGACGAGCAGTACTTC. Translating gives CASSTAWDRDEQYF.